This TCR beta chain was recovered during a study of early T cells in non-severe SARS-CoV-2 infection. TCRdb reprocessed the 5' RACE reads via MiXCR and lists one record per CDR3 protein. The sample consists of 84,000 or so distinct CDR3 sequences, roughly 12% of them appearing once. The germline CDR1 and CDR2 sequences are MNHNY and SVGAGI (reference sequence). The ends were cut back, 2 bases at V and 2 bases at J, with 10 bases in the middle. The CDR3 has 15 amino acids. This clonotype came up a few times. The V gene is TRBV6-6, the J gene TRBJ2-1; either TRBD1 or TRBD2 may fit D (6 bases each). The source is an adult who was a healthcare worker with PCR-confirmed SARS-CoV-2 infection or an uninfected control (not recorded which). The sample taken for sequencing was whole blood. CDR3 sequence: CASSYPGATYNEQFF. CDR3 DNA sequence: TGTGCCAGCAGTTACCCGGGGGCCACCTACAATGAGCAGTTCTTC.